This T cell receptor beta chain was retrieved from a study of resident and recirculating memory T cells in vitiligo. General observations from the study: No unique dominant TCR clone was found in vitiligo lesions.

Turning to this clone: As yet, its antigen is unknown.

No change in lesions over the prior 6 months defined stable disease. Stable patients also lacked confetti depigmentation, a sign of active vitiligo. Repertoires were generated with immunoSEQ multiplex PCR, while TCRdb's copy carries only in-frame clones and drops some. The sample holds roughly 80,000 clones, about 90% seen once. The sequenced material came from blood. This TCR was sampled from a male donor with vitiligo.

The CDR3 spells CASSSTGAGEQYF. Here the CDR3 DNA reads TGCGCCAGCAGCTCAACAGGGGCGGGGGAGCAGTACTTC. The chain employs TRBV5-1 and TRBJ2-7, with D possibly TRBD1 on 7 matching bases. V was shortened by 3 bases and J by 7 bases, with 14 bases between the two germline ends. There are 13 residues in the CDR3. Looked up from germline, CDR1 is SGHRS and CDR2 is YFSETQ.